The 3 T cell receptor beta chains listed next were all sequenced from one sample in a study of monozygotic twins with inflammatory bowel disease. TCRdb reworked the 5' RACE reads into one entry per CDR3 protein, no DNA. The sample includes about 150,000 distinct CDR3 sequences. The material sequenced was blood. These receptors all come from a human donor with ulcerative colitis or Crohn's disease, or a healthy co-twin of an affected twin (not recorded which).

The CDR3 reads CASSLGGGPNQPQHF. The J gene is TRBJ1-5, the V gene TRBV5-6. The germline CDR1 and CDR2 sequences are SGHDT and YYEEEE. This CDR3 is built from 15 residues.

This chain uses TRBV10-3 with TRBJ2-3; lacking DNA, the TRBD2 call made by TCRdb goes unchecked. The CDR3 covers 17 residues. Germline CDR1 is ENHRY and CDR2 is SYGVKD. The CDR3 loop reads CAISESLAGGVTDTQYF.

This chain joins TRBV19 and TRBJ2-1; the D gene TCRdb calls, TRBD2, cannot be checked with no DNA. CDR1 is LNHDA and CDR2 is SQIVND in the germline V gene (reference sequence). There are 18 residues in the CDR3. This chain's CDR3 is CASSISRLAGGGYNEQFF. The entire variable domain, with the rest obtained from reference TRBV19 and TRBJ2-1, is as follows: DGGITQSPKYLFRKEGQNVTLSCEQNLNHDAMYWYRQDPGQGLRLIYYSQIVNDFQKGDIAEGYSVSREKKESFPLTVTSAQKNPTAFYLCASSISRLAGGGYNEQFFGPGTRLTVL.